Sequencing of this T cell receptor beta chain was carried out in a study of CD8+ T cells in alopecia areata. Whole-study context: Each recipient was a roughly 7-11-week-old female C3H/HeJ mouse given skin from a roughly 6-13-month-old C3H/HeJ donor with spontaneous alopecia.

Extraction of RNA preceded its reverse transcription into cDNA, which served as the sequencing template. Profiled with immunoSEQ multiplex PCR; TCRdb holds only in-frame clones, not every one. Altogether more than 90,000 clones were found in the sample, and no singletons occur. The CDR3 spans 16 residues. V lost 4 bases, J lost 1 base, and 3 bases stayed unmatched. In germline, CDR1 is NSQYPW, CDR2 LRSPGD (reference sequence). Turning to this clone: The gene names here belong to mouse. The missing CDR3 end, 4 residues past where the read stops, is filled in from the germline J gene.

This receptor was obtained from a C3H/HeJ mouse with alopecia areata. MHC haplotype: H2-k. The sample comprised lesional skin. The chain carries TRBV1 and TRBJ2-5, with TRBD2 identical over 12 bases. The CDR3 bases that were read are TGCACCTGCAGTGGGGGACTGGGGGGCTACCAAGAC. This codes for CTCSGGLGGYQD. The entire CDR3 sequence reads CTCSGGLGGYQDTQYF.